The T cell receptor beta chain described here comes from a study of CD8 T cells in ankylosing spondylitis. Overall study findings and caveats: The study identified a TCR beta motif of several highly homologous variants that appeared characteristic of ankylosing spondylitis blood. Within matched ankylosing spondylitis synovial fluid, disease-linked clones were reportedly significantly enriched.

This clonotype was counted at least ten times. Its antigen is not identified. From the 5' RACE reads, TCRdb called clonotypes with MiXCR, one entry per CDR3 protein. The repertoire holds about 210,000 distinct CDR3 sequences, with 6% to 8% as singletons. V lost 0 bases, J lost 3 bases, and 11 bases stayed unmatched. Germline-derived CDR1 and CDR2 are SGHVS and FQNEAQ. The CDR3 runs to 19 residues. The receptor was derived from a male donor with ankylosing spondylitis. V usage is TRBV7-8 and J usage is TRBJ2-3; 11 bases match TRBD2. Sequencing was carried out using blood, either unsorted or a sorted T cell fraction (not recorded which). This CDR3 is CASSLARVSSGGWTDTQYF. DNA for the CDR3: TGTGCCAGCAGCTTAGCCCGGGTCTCTAGCGGGGGGTGGACAGATACGCAGTATTTT.